The 3 T cell receptor beta chains given below trace back to one sample, sequenced in a study of response to subunit inactivated influenza vaccine. TCRdb processed the RT-PCR reads anew with MiXCR; each CDR3 protein has one entry. The sample carries hundreds of thousands of distinct CDR3 sequences, approximately 17% recorded once. The sequencing used PBMCs from blood, collected 4 to 6 days after vaccination. The source of these receptors is a man in his fifties or sixties who received an inactivated influenza vaccine.

V gene TRBV4-2 combines with J gene TRBJ2-5, with D possibly being TRBD1 (6 bases). Trimming cost V 1 base and J 7 bases, with 13 bases left between them. Per the germline V gene, CDR1 is LGHNA and CDR2 is YNFKEQ. CDR3 length equals 14 residues. CDR3 coding DNA: TGTGCCAGCAGCCAAGGTACAGGGACGGGGACCCAGTACTTC. This codes for CASSQGTGTGTQYF.

Only a few counts were recorded for this clonotype. The chain recombines TRBV7-8 with TRBJ2-7; 7 bases are a match to TRBD1. CDR1 is SGHVS and CDR2 is FQNEAQ in the germline V gene. After removal of 5 bases from V and 0 bases from J, the junction contained 7 bases not matched to a gene. CDR3 length equals 15 residues. The CDR3: CASSKLRTGSYEQYF. The CDR3 region has the DNA TGTGCCAGCAGCAAACTACGGACAGGCTCCTACGAGCAGTACTTC.

This rearrangement joins TRBV20-1 to TRBJ2-5; 8 nucleotides line up with TRBD2. This CDR3 is 13 amino acids long. Germline V lookup: CDR1 DFQATT, CDR2 SNEGSKA (reference sequence). The DNA of the CDR3 is TGCAGCCCACGGGGGGGCGTTTCAGAGACCCAGTACTTC. It encodes CSPRGGVSETQYF.